A single sample is the source of the 4 T cell receptor beta chains below, sequenced in a study of blood T cell repertoires in COVID-19. Profiled with immunoSEQ multiplex PCR; TCRdb holds only in-frame clones, not every one. The sample yields tens of thousands of clones, around 85% seen once. The sample taken for sequencing was peripheral blood. The source of these receptors is a man aged 80 or over with active or convalescent COVID-19.

The chain couples TRBV10-3 to TRBJ2-3; tentatively, D is TRBD1 (6 bases). The ends were cut back, 5 bases at V and 2 bases at J, with 17 bases in the middle. The length of the CDR3 is 16 residues. The V gene's germline CDR1 is ENHRY and CDR2 SYGVKD. Written as DNA, the CDR3 is TGTGCCATCAGTAGGACAGACAATGGGGCCACAGATACGCAGTATTTT. This sequence encodes CAISRTDNGATDTQYF.

This clone qualifies as medium-sized. V gene TRBV7-9 combines with J gene TRBJ1-2; D unclear. In germline, CDR1 is SEHNR, CDR2 FQNEAQ (reference sequence). This CDR3 region has 16 residues. Trimming left V 4 bases short and J 1 base short, with 16 bases between. The CDR3 sequence: CASSSGGSGDNYGYTF. The CDR3 DNA follows: TGTGCCAGCAGCTCCGGAGGGAGTGGGGATAACTATGGCTACACCTTC.

The table lists this clone with a few counts. The chain is built from TRBV3-1 (or the pseudogene TRBV3-2) and TRBJ2-5; D perhaps matches TRBD1 (6 bases). Germline V gives CDR1 LGHDT, CDR2 YNNKEL (reference sequence). V lost 4 bases, J lost 5 bases, and 20 bases lay in between. The CDR3 is 16 amino acids. For the CDR3, the DNA is TGTGCCAGCAGCCCTCACAGGGCCGGGATGGAGGAGACCCAGTACTTC. Translated, it gives CASSPHRAGMEETQYF.

The V and J genes are TRBV11-2 and TRBJ2-7; a possible D gene is TRBD1 (5 bases). The CDR3 runs 14 residues. Trimming left V 1 base short and J 3 bases short, with 10 bases between. Germline CDR1 reads SGHAT; CDR2 reads FQNNGV. CDR3 sequence reads: CASSLAGKLYEQYF. CDR3 sequence (DNA): TGTGCCAGCAGCTTAGCAGGGAAACTCTACGAGCAGTACTTC.